A single sample is the source of the 20 T cell receptor beta chains below, sequenced in a study of cytomegalovirus exposure and HLA in healthy donors. PCR involved 60 Vbeta and 13 Jbeta primers. Profiling relied on immunoSEQ multiplex PCR, and the TCRdb table lists in-frame clones only, not all of them. Its table records around 210,000 clones. The sequenced sample consisted of PBMCs. All receptors come from a woman in her twenties or thirties in good health and CMV-seropositive.

This chain links TRBV30 with TRBJ2-5, with D maybe TRBD2 (5 bases). V was cut by 3 bases and J by 5 bases, with 13 bases left in between. Germline-derived CDR1 and CDR2 are GTSNPN and SVGIG (reference sequence). The CDR3 runs to 13 residues. CDR3 residues: CAWSVRRSETQYF. As DNA, the CDR3 is TGTGCCTGGAGCGTAAGGAGGTCGGAGACCCAGTACTTC.

The chain employs TRBV10-2 and TRBJ1-1; D not certain. Germline V CDR1 and CDR2: WSHSY, SAAADI. The CDR3 runs to 12 residues. Trimming removed 5 bases at V and 1 base at J, with 5 bases between. Here the CDR3 reads CASSRQNTEAFF. The CDR3 coding sequence is TGCGCCAGCAGTCGACAGAACACTGAAGCTTTCTTT.

This sequence joins TRBV7-2 and TRBJ2-7; TRBD2 matches at 9 bases. CDR3 length: 15 amino acids. Germline CDR1 reads SGHTA; CDR2 reads FQGNSA. V was clipped by 1 base and J by 2 bases; unmatched bases: 3. The CDR3 DNA sequence: TGTGCCAGCAGCTTAGTTAGCGGGGGTACCTACGAGCAGTACTTC. It specifies CASSLVSGGTYEQYF. The complete variable domain, with remaining parts taken from reference TRBV7-2 and TRBJ2-7, reads GAGVSQSPSNKVTEKGKDVELRCDPISGHTALYWYRQSLGQGLEFLIYFQGNSAPDKSGLPSDRFSAERTGGSVSTLTIQRTQQEDSAVYLCASSLVSGGTYEQYFGPGTRLTVT.

This chain uses TRBV23-1 with TRBJ2-3; tentatively, D is TRBD1 (6 bases). TRBV23-1 is marked as an open reading frame, function uncertain. The CDR3 has 19 amino acids. With 0 bases removed from V and 2 bases from J, the gap between germline ends came to 21 bases. The CDR3 nucleotides read TGCGCCAGCAGTCAATCGACTCCTCAACGGACAGAGATCACAGATACGCAGTATTTT. Translating gives CASSQSTPQRTEITDTQYF.

The J gene is TRBJ2-1, the V gene TRBV10-2, with 10 nucleotides matching TRBD2. The CDR3 is 16 amino acids. CDR1 is WSHSY, CDR2 SAAADI, per germline. V shed 5 bases, J shed 7 bases, and the junction held 11 bases outside the gene matches. CDR3 in amino acids: CASSRFSGGILNEQFF. CDR3 nucleotide sequence: TGCGCCAGCAGTAGATTTAGCGGGGGGATTTTAAATGAGCAGTTCTTC.

The rearrangement links TRBV11-2 to TRBJ2-7, with 9 bases lining up with TRBD2. J lost 3 bases, V lost 0 bases, and 3 bases had no gene match. The CDR3 contains 15 residues. Germline V CDR1 and CDR2: SGHAT, FQNNGV. The DNA of the CDR3 is TGTGCCAGCAGCTTAGATGAACTAGCGGGCTACGAGCAGTACTTC. Translating it yields CASSLDELAGYEQYF.

The chain employs TRBV5-1 and TRBJ2-6; the D is unclear. The V gene's germline CDR1 is SGHRS and CDR2 YFSETQ. V was cut by 5 bases and J by 0 bases, with 6 bases left in between. The CDR3 is 14 residues long. CDR3 nucleotides: TGCGCCAGCAGTCAGAACTCTGGGGCCAACGTCCTGACTTTC. It is translated as CASSQNSGANVLTF.

The J gene is TRBJ2-3, the V gene TRBV2; TRBD2 agrees at 8 bases. The CDR3 length is 16 residues. J gave up 5 bases and V 3 bases, and 10 bases lay outside the gene matches. CDR1 and CDR2 (germline): SNHLY, FYNNEI. For the CDR3, the DNA is TGTGCCAGCAGTGATCGCGGCGGGGGGCGTGGAGATACGCAGTATTTT. This sequence encodes CASSDRGGGRGDTQYF.

The chain links TRBV5-1 to TRBJ1-1, with 11 bases aligning to TRBD1. The CDR3 contains 15 residues. V dropped 2 bases and J dropped 5; count of bases not matched to a gene: 5. Germline V gives CDR1 SGHRS, CDR2 YFSETQ. CDR3 in amino acids: CASSLGQGAITEAFF. The CDR3 nucleotides are TGCGCCAGCAGCTTAGGACAGGGGGCAATTACTGAAGCTTTCTTT.

The V gene is TRBV5-3, the J gene TRBJ2-1; 10 bases map to TRBD1. TRBV5-3 is an open reading frame, and its role is uncertain. CDR3 length equals 16 residues. The V and J ends lost 3 bases and 3 bases, in that order; junction bases with no gene match: 6. As DNA, the CDR3 is TGTGCCAGAAGCTCCATCGACAGGGGGCTCTACAATGAGCAGTTCTTC. Residues: CARSSIDRGLYNEQFF.

This chain connects TRBV5-1 to TRBJ2-3; D is ambiguous. The V gene's germline CDR1 is SGHRS and CDR2 YFSETQ. CDR3 length equals 14 residues. V lost 4 bases and J lost 4, with 13 bases in between. In DNA, the CDR3 is TGCGCCAGCAGCCCAGGCCAGCAAGCAGATACGCAGTATTTT. Translated, it gives CASSPGQQADTQYF.

About this clone: At the DNA level, this CDR3 is encoded by other sequences in the same sample as well. The chain is built from TRBV5-1 and TRBJ1-4, with D hard to call. Trimming removed 1 base from V and 5 bases from J, with 6 bases in between. The CDR3 spans 13 residues. The germline gives CDR1 SGHRS, CDR2 YFSETQ. The CDR3 nucleotides are TGCGCCAGCAGCTTGAGCTCGAATGAAAAACTGTTTTTT. Translating gives CASSLSSNEKLFF.

This chain links TRBV6-5 with TRBJ1-1, with a weak D call TRBD1 (5 bases). The CDR3 length is 14 residues. CDR1 MNHEY and CDR2 SVGAGI come from the germline V gene. V lost 2 bases to trimming and J lost 5 bases, with 12 bases between them. The CDR3 nucleotides read TGTGCCAGCAGTTACGGAGGGGAGGGGACTGAAGCTTTCTTT. This gives the protein CASSYGGEGTEAFF.

The chain combines TRBV2 with TRBJ2-7, with 8 bases fitting TRBD2. CDR1 is SNHLY and CDR2 is FYNNEI in the germline V gene. The CDR3 contains 15 residues. With V trimmed by 7 bases and J by 4 bases, 12 bases remained unmatched. CDR3 nucleotides: TGTGCCAGCATGGGTAGCGGGAAGTCTAAGTACGAGCAGTACTTC. This sequence encodes CASMGSGKSKYEQYF.

J is TRBJ2-7 and V is TRBV5-1; possible D gene TRBD1, 5 bases. The germline V and J ends were trimmed by 0 bases and 4 bases, with 5 bases remaining between them. The CDR3 spans 12 residues. Germline V gene data show CDR1 as SGHRS and CDR2 as YFSETQ. The CDR3 protein is CASSLDRYEQYF. CDR3 nucleotide sequence: TGCGCCAGCAGCTTGGACAGGTACGAGCAGTACTTC.

The chain couples TRBV5-1 to TRBJ2-2; D not certain. The CDR3 runs to 13 residues. With 4 bases removed from V and 4 bases from J, the gap between germline ends came to 8 bases. Germline assignment: CDR1 SGHRS and CDR2 YFSETQ. The CDR3 spells CASSPQATGELFF. In nucleotides, the CDR3 is TGCGCCAGCAGCCCCCAAGCCACCGGGGAGCTGTTTTTT. Looking up the rest from reference TRBV5-1 and TRBJ2-2 gives the full variable domain: KAGVTQTPRYLIKTRGQQVTLSCSPISGHRSVSWYQQTPGQGLQFLFEYFSETQRNKGNFPGRFSGRQFSNSRSEMNVSTLELGDSALYLCASSPQATGELFFGEGSRLTVL.

The genes are TRBV19 and TRBJ2-2; 7 nucleotides align to TRBD1. CDR3 length: 16 residues. Germline CDR1 reads LNHDA; CDR2 reads SQIVND (reference sequence). V lost 7 bases to trimming and J lost 1 base; unmatched junction nucleotides: 9. Here the CDR3 DNA reads TGTGCCAGTAAAATCGCCGGGACAGTGAACACCGGGGAGCTGTTTTTT. Translation: CASKIAGTVNTGELFF.

The chain combines TRBV5-1 with TRBJ1-2, with TRBD1 matching over 12 bases. Trimming removed 5 bases from V and 5 bases from J; junction bases left unmatched: 7. Germline V gene data show CDR1 as SGHRS and CDR2 as YFSETQ. The CDR3 covers 15 residues. In DNA form, the CDR3 reads TGCGCCAGCAGTTTACCGGGACAGGGGGCTTATGGCTACACCTTC. The encoded protein is CASSLPGQGAYGYTF.

The chain employs TRBV27 and TRBJ2-3; 7 bases align to TRBD2. Germline V gene sequence: CDR1 MNHEY, CDR2 SMNVEV (reference sequence). This CDR3 is built from 14 residues. The ends lost 4 bases at V and 2 bases at J; junction bases unmatched: 3. CDR3 nucleotides: TGTGCCAGCAGTTCCGGGGACTACACAGATACGCAGTATTTT. Translation: CASSSGDYTDTQYF.

The V call is TRBV5-6, the J call TRBJ1-3; TRBD1 matches at 9 bases. The J call could be wrong; TRBJ2-2 is a better fit for the DNA end. The CDR3 contains 16 residues. The germline CDR1 and CDR2 sequences are SGHDT and YYEEEE. CDR3 residues: CASSTRTGAFTGELFF. In DNA form, the CDR3 reads TGTGCCAGCAGCACCAGGACAGGGGCCTTCACCGGGGAGCTGTTTTTT.